This TCR beta chain was obtained from a study of CD8+ T cells in alopecia areata. This CDR3 is built from 14 residues. Germline CDR1 and CDR2: SGHDT and YYEEEE. Trimming removed 5 bases from V and 1 base from J; junction bases left unmatched: 5. RNA extraction and reverse transcription yielded cDNA as sequencing template. Profiling relied on immunoSEQ multiplex PCR, and the TCRdb table lists in-frame clones only, not all of them. The sample holds about 140,000 clones; 50% to 60% are singletons and the top ten take about 4.3%. The sequenced sample was CD4+ T cells sorted from blood. The rearrangement links TRBV5-6 to TRBJ1-1, with 7 bases fitting TRBD1. The origin of this receptor is a human donor in good health. The chain's CDR3 is CASRRQGRNTEAFF. The CDR3 DNA follows: TGTGCCAGCAGGCGACAGGGCAGGAACACTGAAGCTTTCTTT. Based on the CDR3 plus reference TRBV5-6 and TRBJ1-1, the full variable domain is DAGVTQSPTHLIKTRGQQVTLRCSPKSGHDTVSWYQQALGQGPQFIFQYYEEEERQRGNFPDRFSGHQFPNYSSELNVNALLLGDSALYLCASRRQGRNTEAFFGQGTRLTVV.